This T cell receptor beta chain was identified during a study of shared clonotypes between healthy human individuals. Study-wide results and caveats: Measured sharing among donors was expected to vary with sequencing depth.

To note about this clone: Its antigen is as yet unknown. This sample also contains other DNA sequences that code for the same CDR3.

Assay used: immunoSEQ multiplex PCR; TCRdb lists only in-frame clones, some missing. The table includes about 600,000 clones, around three quarters detected once. This TCR was sampled from a woman aged 40 to 50 in good health. Some clones in this sample may be carry-over from other donors' samples. The sample was PBMCs.

CDR3 amino acids: CASSISDNYGYTF. The CDR3 bases are TGTGCCAGTAGTATTTCGGATAACTATGGCTACACCTTC. J is TRBJ1-2 and V is TRBV19; D unresolved. Trimming took 3 bases from V and 1 from J, leaving 6 bases between them. Germline loops: CDR1 LNHDA, CDR2 SQIVND (reference sequence). The CDR3 sequence is 13 residues long.